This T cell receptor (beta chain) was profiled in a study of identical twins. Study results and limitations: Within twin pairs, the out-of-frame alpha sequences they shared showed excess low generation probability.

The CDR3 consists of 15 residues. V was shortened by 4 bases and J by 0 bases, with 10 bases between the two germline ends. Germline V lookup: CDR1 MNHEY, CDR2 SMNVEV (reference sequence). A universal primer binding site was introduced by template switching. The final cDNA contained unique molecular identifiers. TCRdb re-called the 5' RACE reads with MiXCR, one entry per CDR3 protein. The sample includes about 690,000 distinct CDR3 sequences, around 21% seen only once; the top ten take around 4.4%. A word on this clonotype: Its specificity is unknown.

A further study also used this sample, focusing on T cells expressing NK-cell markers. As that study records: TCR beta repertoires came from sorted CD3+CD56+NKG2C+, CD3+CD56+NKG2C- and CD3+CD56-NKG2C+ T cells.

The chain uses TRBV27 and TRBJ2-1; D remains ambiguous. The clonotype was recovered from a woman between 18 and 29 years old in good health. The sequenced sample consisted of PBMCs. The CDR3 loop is CASSSDPLSYNEQFF. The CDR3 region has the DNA TGTGCCAGCAGTTCGGACCCCCTCTCCTACAATGAGCAGTTCTTC.